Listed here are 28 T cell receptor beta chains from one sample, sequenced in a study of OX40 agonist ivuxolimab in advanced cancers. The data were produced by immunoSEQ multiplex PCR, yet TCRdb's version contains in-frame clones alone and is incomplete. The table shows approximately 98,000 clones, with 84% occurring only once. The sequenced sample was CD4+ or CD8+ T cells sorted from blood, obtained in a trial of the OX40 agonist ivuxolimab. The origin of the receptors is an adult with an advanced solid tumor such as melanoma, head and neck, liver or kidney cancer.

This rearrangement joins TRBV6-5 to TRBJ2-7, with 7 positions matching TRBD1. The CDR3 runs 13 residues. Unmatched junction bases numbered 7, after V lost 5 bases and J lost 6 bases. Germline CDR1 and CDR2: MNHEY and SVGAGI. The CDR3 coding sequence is TGTGCCAGCAGTACAGGGGCCTCCGGCGAGCAGTACTTC. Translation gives CASSTGASGEQYF.

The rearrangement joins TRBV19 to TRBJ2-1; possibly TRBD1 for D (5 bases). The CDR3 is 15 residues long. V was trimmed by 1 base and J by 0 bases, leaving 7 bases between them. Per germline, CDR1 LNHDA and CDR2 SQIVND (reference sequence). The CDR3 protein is CASSIAGISYNEQFF. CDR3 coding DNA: TGTGCCAGTAGTATAGCAGGGATCTCCTACAATGAGCAGTTCTTC. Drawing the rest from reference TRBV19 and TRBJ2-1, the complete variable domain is DGGITQSPKYLFRKEGQNVTLSCEQNLNHDAMYWYRQDPGQGLRLIYYSQIVNDFQKGDIAEGYSVSREKKESFPLTVTSAQKNPTAFYLCASSIAGISYNEQFFGPGTRLTVL.

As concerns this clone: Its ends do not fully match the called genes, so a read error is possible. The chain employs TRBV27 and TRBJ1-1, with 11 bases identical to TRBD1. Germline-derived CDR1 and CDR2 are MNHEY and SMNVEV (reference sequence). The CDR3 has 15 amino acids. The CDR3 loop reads CASNRGGTGGTEAFF. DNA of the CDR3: TGCGCCAGCAACCGGGGGGGGACAGGGGGCACTGAAGCTTTCTTT.

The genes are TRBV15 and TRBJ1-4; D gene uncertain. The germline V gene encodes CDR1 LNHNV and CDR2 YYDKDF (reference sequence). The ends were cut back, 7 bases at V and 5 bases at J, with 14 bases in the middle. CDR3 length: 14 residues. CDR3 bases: TGTGCCACCAAGATCGGGCAGCTAAATGAAAAACTGTTTTTT. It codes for CATKIGQLNEKLFF. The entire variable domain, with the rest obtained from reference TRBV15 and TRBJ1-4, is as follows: DAMVIQNPRYQVTQFGKPVTLSCSQTLNHNVMYWYQQKSSQAPKLLFHYYDKDFNNEADTPDNFQSRRPNTSFCFLDIRSPGLGDTAMYLCATKIGQLNEKLFFGSGTQLSVL.

Written as DNA, the CDR3 is TGCGCCAGCAGATCACTAGCTTCGGACACCGGGGAGCTGTTTTTT. As protein: CASRSLASDTGELFF. V usage is TRBV4-1 and J usage is TRBJ2-2; maybe TRBD2 (6 bases). Germline CDR1 is MGHRA and CDR2 is YSYEKL. Trimming removed 6 bases at V and 3 bases at J, with 14 bases between. This CDR3 region has 15 residues.

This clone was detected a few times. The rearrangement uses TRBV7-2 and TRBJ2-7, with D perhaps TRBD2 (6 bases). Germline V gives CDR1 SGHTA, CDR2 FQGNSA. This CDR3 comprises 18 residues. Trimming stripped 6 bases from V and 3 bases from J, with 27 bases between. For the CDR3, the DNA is TGTGCCAGCAGTTTAAGGTGGGGGGTCGGGGCTAGCGACTACGAGCAGTACTTC. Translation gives CASSLRWGVGASDYEQYF.

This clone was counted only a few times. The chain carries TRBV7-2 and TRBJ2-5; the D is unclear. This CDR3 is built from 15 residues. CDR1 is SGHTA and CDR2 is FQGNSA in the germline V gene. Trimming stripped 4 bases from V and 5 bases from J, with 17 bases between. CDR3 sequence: CASSSQLGPPETQYF. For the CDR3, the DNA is TGTGCCAGCAGCTCCCAACTCGGCCCCCCCGAGACCCAGTACTTC. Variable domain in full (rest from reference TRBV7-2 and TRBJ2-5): GAGVSQSPSNKVTEKGKDVELRCDPISGHTALYWYRQSLGQGLEFLIYFQGNSAPDKSGLPSDRFSAERTGGSVSTLTIQRTQQEDSAVYLCASSSQLGPPETQYFGPGTRLLVL.

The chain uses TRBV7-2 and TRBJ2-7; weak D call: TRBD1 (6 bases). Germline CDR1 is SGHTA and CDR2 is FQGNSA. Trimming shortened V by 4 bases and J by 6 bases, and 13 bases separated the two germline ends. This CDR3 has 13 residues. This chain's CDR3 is CASSSSTGIEQYF. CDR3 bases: TGTGCCAGCAGCTCCTCGACAGGTATCGAGCAGTACTTC.

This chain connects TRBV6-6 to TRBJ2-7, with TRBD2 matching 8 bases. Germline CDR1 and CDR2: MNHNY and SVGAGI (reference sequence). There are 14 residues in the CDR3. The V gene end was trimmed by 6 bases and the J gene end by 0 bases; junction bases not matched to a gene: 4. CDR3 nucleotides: TGTGCCAGCAGGACTAGCGTATACTCCTACGAGCAGTACTTC. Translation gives CASRTSVYSYEQYF.

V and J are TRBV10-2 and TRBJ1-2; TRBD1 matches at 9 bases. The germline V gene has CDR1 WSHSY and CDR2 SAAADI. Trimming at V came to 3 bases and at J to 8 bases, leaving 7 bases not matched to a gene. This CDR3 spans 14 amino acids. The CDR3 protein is CASSDPGQGRGYTF. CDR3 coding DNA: TGCGCCAGCAGTGATCCGGGACAGGGAAGAGGCTACACCTTC.

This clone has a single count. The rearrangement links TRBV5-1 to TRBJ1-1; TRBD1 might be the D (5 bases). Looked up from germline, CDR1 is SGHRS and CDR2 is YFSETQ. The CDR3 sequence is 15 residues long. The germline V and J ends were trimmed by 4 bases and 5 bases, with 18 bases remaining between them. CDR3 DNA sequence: TGCGCCAGCAGCAGCGAGTCAGCCGGGGGGACTGAAGCTTTCTTT. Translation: CASSSESAGGTEAFF.

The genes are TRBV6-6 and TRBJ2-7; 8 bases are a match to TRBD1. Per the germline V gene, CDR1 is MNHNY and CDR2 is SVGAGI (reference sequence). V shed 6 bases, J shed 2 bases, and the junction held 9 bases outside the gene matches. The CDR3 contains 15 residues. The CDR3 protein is CASSPDRGLPYEQYF. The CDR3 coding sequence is TGTGCCAGCAGCCCCGACAGGGGACTCCCCTACGAGCAGTACTTC.

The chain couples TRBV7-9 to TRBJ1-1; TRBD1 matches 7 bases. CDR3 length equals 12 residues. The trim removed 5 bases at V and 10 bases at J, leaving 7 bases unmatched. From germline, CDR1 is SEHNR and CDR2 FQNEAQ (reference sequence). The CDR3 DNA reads TGTGCCAGCAGCCCCGAGGACAGGAGAGCTTTCTTT. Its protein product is CASSPEDRRAFF.

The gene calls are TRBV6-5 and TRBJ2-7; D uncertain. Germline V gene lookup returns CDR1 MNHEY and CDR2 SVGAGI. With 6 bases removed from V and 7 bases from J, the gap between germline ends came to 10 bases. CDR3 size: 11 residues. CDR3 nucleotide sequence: TGTGCCAGCAGCAGCATGGGAGAGCAGTACTTC. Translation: CASSSMGEQYF.

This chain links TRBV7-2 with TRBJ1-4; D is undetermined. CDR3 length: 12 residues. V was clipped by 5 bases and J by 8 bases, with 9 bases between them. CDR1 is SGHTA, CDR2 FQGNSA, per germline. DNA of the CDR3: TGTGCCAGCAGCAGCGGGCAAGAAAAACTGTTTTTT. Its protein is CASSSGQEKLFF. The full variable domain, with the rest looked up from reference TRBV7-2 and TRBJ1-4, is GAGVSQSPSNKVTEKGKDVELRCDPISGHTALYWYRQSLGQGLEFLIYFQGNSAPDKSGLPSDRFSAERTGGSVSTLTIQRTQQEDSAVYLCASSSGQEKLFFGSGTQLSVL.

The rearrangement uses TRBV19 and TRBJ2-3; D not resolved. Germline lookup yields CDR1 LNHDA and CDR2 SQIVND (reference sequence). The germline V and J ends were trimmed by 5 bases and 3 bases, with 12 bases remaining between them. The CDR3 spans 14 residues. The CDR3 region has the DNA TGTGCCAGTAGTCCGGGTATGGGGACAGATACGCAGTATTTT. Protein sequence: CASSPGMGTDTQYF.

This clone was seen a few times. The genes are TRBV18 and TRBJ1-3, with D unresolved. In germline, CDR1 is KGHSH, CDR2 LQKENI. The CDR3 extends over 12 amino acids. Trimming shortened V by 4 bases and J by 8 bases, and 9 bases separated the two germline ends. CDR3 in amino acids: CASSQRGDTIYF. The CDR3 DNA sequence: TGTGCCAGCTCACAGCGTGGTGACACCATATATTTT.

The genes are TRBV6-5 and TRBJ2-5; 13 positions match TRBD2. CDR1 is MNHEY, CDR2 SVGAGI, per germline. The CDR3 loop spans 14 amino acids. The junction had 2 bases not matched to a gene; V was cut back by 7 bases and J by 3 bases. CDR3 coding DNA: TGTGCCAGCATTGGACTAGCGGGAGAAGAGACCCAGTACTTC. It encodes CASIGLAGEETQYF.

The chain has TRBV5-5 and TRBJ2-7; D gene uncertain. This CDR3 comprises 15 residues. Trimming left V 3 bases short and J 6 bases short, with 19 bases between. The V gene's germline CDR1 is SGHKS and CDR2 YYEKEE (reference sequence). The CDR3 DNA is TGTGCCAGCAGCTCTCTAGAGACCCCTCGGGCCGAGCAGTACTTC. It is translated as CASSSLETPRAEQYF.

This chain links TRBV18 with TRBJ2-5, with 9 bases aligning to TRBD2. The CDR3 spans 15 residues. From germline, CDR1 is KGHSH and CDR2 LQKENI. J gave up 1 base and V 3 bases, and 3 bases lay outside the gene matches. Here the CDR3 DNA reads TGTGCCAGCTCACCCTTAGCGGGGGCCCAAGAGACCCAGTACTTC. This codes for CASSPLAGAQETQYF.

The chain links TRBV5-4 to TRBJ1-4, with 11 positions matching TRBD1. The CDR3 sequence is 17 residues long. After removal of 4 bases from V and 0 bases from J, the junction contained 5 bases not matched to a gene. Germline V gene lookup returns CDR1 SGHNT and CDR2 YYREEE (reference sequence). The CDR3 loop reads CASSGTGGSATNEKLFF. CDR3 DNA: TGTGCCAGCAGCGGGACAGGGGGGTCTGCAACTAATGAAAAACTGTTTTTT.

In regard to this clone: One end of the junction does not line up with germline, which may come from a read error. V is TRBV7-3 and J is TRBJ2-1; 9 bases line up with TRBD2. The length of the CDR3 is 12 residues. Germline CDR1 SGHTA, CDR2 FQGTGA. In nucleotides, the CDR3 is TGTGCCAGCAGCTTAACGGCGGGAGGGTCGATCTTC. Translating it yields CASSLTAGGSIF.

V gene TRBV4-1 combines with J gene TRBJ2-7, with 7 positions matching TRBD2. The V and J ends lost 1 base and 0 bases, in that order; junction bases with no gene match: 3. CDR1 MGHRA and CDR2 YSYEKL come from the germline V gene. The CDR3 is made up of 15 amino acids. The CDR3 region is CASSQGGGSSYEQYF. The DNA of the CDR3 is TGCGCCAGCAGCCAAGGGGGGGGGAGCTCCTACGAGCAGTACTTC.

CDR3 DNA: TGTGCCAGCAGCGCACAGGGGGCGGGGTACGAGCAGTACTTC. Protein product: CASSAQGAGYEQYF. This rearrangement joins TRBV6-5 to TRBJ2-5; TRBD1 aligns across 9 bases. The DNA end is more similar to TRBJ2-7, so the J call may be wrong. CDR1 is MNHEY and CDR2 is SVGAGI in the germline V gene. The length of the CDR3 is 14 residues.

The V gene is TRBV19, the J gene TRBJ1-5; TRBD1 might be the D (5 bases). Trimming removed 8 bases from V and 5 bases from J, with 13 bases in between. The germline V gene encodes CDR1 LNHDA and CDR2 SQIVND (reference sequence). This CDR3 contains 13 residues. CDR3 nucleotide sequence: TGTGCCAGTGCGGGGGGTTGGGATCAGCCCCAGCATTTT. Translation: CASAGGWDQPQHF.

The CDR3 loop reads CASSLALSSGANVLTF. The CDR3 nucleotides are TGTGCCAGCAGCTTAGCGCTATCCTCTGGGGCCAACGTCCTGACTTTC. The J gene is TRBJ2-6, the V gene TRBV7-9, with no clear D. The V end lost 0 bases, the J end lost 0 bases, and 6 bases lay between the germline ends. CDR3 size: 16 residues. Germline values: CDR1 SEHNR, CDR2 FQNEAQ (reference sequence).

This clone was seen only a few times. CDR3 in DNA: TGTGCCAGCAGCTTACAGGGGAACACTGAAGCTTTCTTT. This translates into CASSLQGNTEAFF. The chain links TRBV7-2 to TRBJ1-1; weak D call: TRBD1 (5 bases). CDR3 length: 13 residues. From germline, CDR1 is SGHTA and CDR2 FQGNSA. The V gene lost 2 bases and the J gene lost 1 base, with 5 bases spanning the gap.

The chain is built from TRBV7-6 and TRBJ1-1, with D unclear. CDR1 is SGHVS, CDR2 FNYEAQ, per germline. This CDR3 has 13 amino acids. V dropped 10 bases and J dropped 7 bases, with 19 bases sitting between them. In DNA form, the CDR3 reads TGTGCCACTAATCTTTCCGAGGTAGGTGAAGCTTTCTTT. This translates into CATNLSEVGEAFF.